This T cell receptor beta chain was profiled in a study of shared clonotypes between healthy human individuals. Naive-designated CD8 cells lacked CD45RO, were positively enriched for CCR7, and omitted terminally differentiated effector memory CD45RA+ cells. CDR1 and CDR2 (germline): MDHEN, SYDVKM. V lost 3 bases and J lost 12; bases outside the gene matches: 8. This CDR3 contains 13 residues. Only in-frame clones appear in the TCRdb table, and some are missing; sequencing was by immunoSEQ multiplex PCR. The sample lists a few hundred thousand clones, less than 97% seen once, with 0.11% in the top ten.

The sample consisted of naive CD8+ T cells sorted from blood. The TCR originated in a woman in her 30s in good health. The chain uses TRBV28 and TRBJ1-2, with 9 bases matching TRBD1. The CDR3 here is CASSFTRDRAHTF. The CDR3 DNA is TGTGCCAGCAGTTTCACCCGGGACAGGGCTCACACCTTC.